This T cell receptor beta chain was identified in a study of identical twins. Study-level points and caveats: Twin sharing of out-of-frame TCR alpha was underestimated by models in monozygotic pairs. For cord blood, abundant beta clonotypes had fewer insertions, unlike memory repertoires, which showed none.

In the case of this clonotype: The antigen remains undetermined.

With 4 bases removed from V and 7 bases from J, the gap between germline ends came to 10 bases. This CDR3 is built from 12 residues. Germline V gives CDR1 LGHDT, CDR2 YNNKEL (reference sequence). With template switching, a universal primer site was added, and the cDNA carried unique molecular identifiers. TCRdb ran MiXCR on the 5' RACE reads and lists one entry per CDR3 protein. The repertoire holds 1,800,000 or so distinct CDR3 sequences, about 30% seen once, with approximately 0.25% in the top ten. There were only healthy Caucasians among the donors. This clonotype was obtained from a newborn girl in good health. This sequence joins TRBV3-1 and TRBJ2-5; D not resolved. Sequencing was performed on cord blood. In nucleotides, the CDR3 is TGTGCCAGCAGCCCCCCCCGCTCGACCCAGTACTTC. Protein product: CASSPPRSTQYF.